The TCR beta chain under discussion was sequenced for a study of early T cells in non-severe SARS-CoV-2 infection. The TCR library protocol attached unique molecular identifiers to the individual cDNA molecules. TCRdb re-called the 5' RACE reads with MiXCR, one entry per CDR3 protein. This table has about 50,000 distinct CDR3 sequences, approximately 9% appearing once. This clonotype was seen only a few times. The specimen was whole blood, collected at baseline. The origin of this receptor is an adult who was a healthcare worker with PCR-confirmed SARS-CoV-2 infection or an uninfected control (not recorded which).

The CDR3 region is CASSSWTGKMNTEAFF. The CDR3 DNA sequence: TGTGCCAGCAGCTCATGGACAGGGAAAATGAACACTGAAGCTTTCTTT. V is TRBV7-9 and J is TRBJ1-1, with 8 bases matching TRBD1. This CDR3 contains 16 residues. Germline values: CDR1 SEHNR, CDR2 FQNEAQ (reference sequence). V lost 4 bases, J lost 0 bases, and 7 bases stayed unmatched.